The sequence of this T cell receptor (beta chain) was determined in a study of Graves' ophthalmopathy and Graves' hyperthyroidism. Turning to this clonotype: As yet, its antigen is unknown.

Study-wide findings and caveats: Most expanded clonotypes in thyroid above 0.001 frequency also showed up in blood. Researchers report that a 13-signature model separated ophthalmopathy from stable hyperthyroidism, posting almost 90% sensitivity and more than 70% specificity.

Beta-chain TCR CDR3 regions were amplified from RNA transcripts. The first round was an RT-PCR with HTBI primers, and the second round was a multiplex PCR. One entry per CDR3 protein results from TCRdb running MiXCR on the multiplex PCR reads. The table has approximately 1.2 million distinct CDR3 sequences, roughly 35% seen once. Germline loops: CDR1 LNHDA, CDR2 SQIVND (reference sequence). The CDR3 loop spans 16 amino acids. V lost 2 bases and J 0 bases, leaving 11 bases between the germline ends. The study excluded patients with other autoimmune diseases, uncontrolled infections, pregnancy or lactation.

The sequence was obtained from an adult man with Graves' hyperthyroidism. The V gene is TRBV19, the J gene TRBJ1-5; D is uncertain. The sample was peripheral blood or thyroid tissue (not recorded which). CDR3 residues: CASSIQPRYSNQPQHF. In DNA form, the CDR3 reads TGTGCCAGTAGTATACAGCCACGCTATAGCAATCAGCCCCAGCATTTT.